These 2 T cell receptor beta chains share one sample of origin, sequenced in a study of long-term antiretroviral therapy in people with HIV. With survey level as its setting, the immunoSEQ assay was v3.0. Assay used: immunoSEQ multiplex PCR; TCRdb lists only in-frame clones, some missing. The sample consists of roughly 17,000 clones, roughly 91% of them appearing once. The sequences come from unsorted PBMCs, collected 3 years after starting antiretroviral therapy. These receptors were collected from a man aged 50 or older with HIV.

The chain's CDR3 is CASSQDLAGGLELDTQYF. The CDR3 nucleotides are TGCGCCAGCAGCCAAGACCTAGCGGGGGGGCTTGAGTTAGATACGCAGTATTTT. The rearrangement uses TRBV4-1 and TRBJ2-3, with 12 bases fitting TRBD2. The CDR3 length is 18 residues. Trimming at V came to 0 bases and at J to 5 bases, leaving 9 bases not matched to a gene. Per germline, CDR1 MGHRA and CDR2 YSYEKL.

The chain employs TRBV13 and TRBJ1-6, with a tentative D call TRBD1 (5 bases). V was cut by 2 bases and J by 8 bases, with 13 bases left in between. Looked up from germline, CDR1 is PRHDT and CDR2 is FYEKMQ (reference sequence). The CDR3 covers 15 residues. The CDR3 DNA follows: TGTGCCAGCAGCTTAACGCAGGGTGGGGATTCACCCCTCCACTTT. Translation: CASSLTQGGDSPLHF.